This TCR beta chain was obtained from a study of CD8 T cells in ankylosing spondylitis. This clonotype was seen a handful of times. What it recognizes is unknown. Study outcomes and limitations: Within peripheral blood, clones linked to disease were CD8+ and relatively rare. Several of the motif variants were reported before in synovial fluid and blood from reactive arthritis. Researchers reportedly found disease-linked clones significantly enriched in matched ankylosing spondylitis synovial fluid. The study identified a TCR beta motif of about eight highly homologous variants that appeared characteristic of ankylosing spondylitis blood.

The CDR3 has 17 amino acids. The trim removed 3 bases at V and 0 bases at J, leaving 8 bases unmatched. Germline V gene lookup returns CDR1 SGHVS and CDR2 FNYEAQ. The authors made TCR beta libraries by quantitative 5'-RACE with molecular barcodes. TCRdb ran MiXCR on the 5' RACE reads and lists one entry per CDR3 protein. The data contain approximately 500,000 distinct CDR3 sequences, about 13% of them singletons. Sequenced material: blood, either unsorted or a sorted T cell fraction (not recorded which). The chain combines TRBV7-6 with TRBJ2-3, with 8 bases matching TRBD2. The TCR was taken from a male donor with ankylosing spondylitis. In DNA, the CDR3 is TGTGCCAGCAGCTTTGATCCCCTAGCGGGCAGCACAGATACGCAGTATTTT. Translating gives CASSFDPLAGSTDTQYF.